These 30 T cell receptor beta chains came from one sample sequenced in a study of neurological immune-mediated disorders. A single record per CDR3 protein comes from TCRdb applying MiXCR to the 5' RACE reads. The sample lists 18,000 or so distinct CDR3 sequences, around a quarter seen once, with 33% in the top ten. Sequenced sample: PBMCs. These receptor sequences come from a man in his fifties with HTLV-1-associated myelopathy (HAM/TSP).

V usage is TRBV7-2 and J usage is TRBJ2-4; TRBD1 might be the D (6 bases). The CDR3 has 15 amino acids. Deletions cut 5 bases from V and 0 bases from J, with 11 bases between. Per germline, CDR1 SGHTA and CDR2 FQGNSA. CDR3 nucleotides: TGTGCCAGCAGCCCCGAGGGGGTAGCCAAAAACATTCAGTACTTC. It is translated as CASSPEGVAKNIQYF. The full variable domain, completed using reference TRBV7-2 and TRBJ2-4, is GAGVSQSPSNKVTEKGKDVELRCDPISGHTALYWYRQSLGQGLEFLIYFQGNSAPDKSGLPSDRFSAERTGGSVSTLTIQRTQQEDSAVYLCASSPEGVAKNIQYFGAGTRLSVL.

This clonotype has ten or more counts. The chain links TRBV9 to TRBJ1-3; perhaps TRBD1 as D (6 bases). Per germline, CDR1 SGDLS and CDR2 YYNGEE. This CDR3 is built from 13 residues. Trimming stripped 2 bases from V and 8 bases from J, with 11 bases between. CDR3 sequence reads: CASSVSGADTIYF. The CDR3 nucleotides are TGTGCCAGCAGCGTGTCAGGGGCGGACACCATATATTTT.

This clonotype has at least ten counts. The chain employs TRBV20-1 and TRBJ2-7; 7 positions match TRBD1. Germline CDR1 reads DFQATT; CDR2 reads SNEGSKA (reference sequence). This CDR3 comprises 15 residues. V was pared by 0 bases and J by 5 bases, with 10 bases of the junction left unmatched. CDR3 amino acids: CSARDSLQGIHEQYF. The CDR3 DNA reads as TGCAGTGCTAGAGATTCATTACAGGGGATCCACGAGCAGTACTTC.

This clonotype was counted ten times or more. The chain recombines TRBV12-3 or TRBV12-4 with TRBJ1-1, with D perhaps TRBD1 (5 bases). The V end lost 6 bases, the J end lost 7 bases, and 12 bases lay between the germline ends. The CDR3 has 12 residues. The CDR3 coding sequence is TGTGCCAGCAGGTGGGAGGGGTTTGAAGCTTTCTTT. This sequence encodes CASRWEGFEAFF.

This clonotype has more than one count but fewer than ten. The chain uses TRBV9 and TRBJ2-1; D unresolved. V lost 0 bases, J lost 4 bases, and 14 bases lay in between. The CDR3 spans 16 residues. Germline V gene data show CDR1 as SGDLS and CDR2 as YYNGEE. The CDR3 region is CASSVALPSSYNEQFF. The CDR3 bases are TGTGCCAGCAGCGTAGCCTTGCCTTCGTCATACAATGAGCAGTTCTTC.

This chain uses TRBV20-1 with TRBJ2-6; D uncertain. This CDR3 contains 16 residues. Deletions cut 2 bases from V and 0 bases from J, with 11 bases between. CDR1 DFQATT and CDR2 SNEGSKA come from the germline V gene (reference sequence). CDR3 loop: CSARTGEISGANVLTF. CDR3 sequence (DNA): TGCAGTGCTAGAACCGGAGAGATCTCTGGGGCCAACGTCCTGACTTTC.

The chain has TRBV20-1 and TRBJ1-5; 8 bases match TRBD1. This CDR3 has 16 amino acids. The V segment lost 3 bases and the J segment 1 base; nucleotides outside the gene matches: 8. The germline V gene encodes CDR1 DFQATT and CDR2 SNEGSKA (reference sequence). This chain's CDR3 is CSARMTGVGSNQPQHF. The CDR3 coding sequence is TGCAGTGCTAGGATGACAGGGGTTGGAAGCAATCAGCCCCAGCATTTT.

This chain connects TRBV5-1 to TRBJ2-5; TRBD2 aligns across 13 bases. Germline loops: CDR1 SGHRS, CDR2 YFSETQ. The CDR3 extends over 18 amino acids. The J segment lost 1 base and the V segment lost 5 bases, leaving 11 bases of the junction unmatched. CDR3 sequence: CASSSWTSGGRLQETQYF. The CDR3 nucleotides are TGCGCCAGCAGTTCTTGGACTAGCGGGGGCCGACTCCAAGAGACCCAGTACTTC.

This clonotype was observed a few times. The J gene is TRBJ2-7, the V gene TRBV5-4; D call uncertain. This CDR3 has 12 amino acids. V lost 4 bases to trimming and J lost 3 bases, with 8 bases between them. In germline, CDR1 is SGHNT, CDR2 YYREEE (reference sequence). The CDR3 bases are TGTGCCAGCAGCAAACAAAACTACGAGCAGTACTTC. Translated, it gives CASSKQNYEQYF. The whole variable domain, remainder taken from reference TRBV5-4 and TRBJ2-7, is ETGVTQSPTHLIKTRGQQVTLRCSSQSGHNTVSWYQQALGQGPQFIFQYYREEENGRGNFPPRFSGLQFPNYSSELNVNALELDDSALYLCASSKQNYEQYFGPGTRLTVT.

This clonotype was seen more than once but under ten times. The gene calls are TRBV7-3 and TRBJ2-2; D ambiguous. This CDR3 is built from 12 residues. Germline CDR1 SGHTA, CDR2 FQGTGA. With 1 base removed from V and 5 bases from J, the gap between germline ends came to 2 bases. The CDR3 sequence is CASSLRTGELFF. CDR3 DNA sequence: TGTGCCAGCAGCTTAAGGACCGGGGAGCTGTTTTTT. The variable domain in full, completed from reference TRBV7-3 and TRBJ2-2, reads GAGVSQTPSNKVTEKGKYVELRCDPISGHTALYWYRQSLGQGPEFLIYFQGTGAADDSGLPNDRFFAVRPEGSVSTLKIQRTERGDSAVYLCASSLRTGELFFGEGSRLTVL.

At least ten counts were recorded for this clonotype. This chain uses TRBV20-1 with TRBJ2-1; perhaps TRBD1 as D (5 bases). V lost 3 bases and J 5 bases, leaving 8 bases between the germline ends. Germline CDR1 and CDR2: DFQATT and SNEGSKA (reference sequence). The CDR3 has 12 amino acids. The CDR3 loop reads CSARTVHNEQFF. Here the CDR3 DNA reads TGCAGTGCTAGGACAGTACACAATGAGCAGTTCTTC.

In DNA, the CDR3 is TGCGCCAGCAGCCAAGAAAGGGACAGCTCCTACGAGCAGTACTTC. Translating gives CASSQERDSSYEQYF. The chain is built from TRBV4-3 and TRBJ2-7, with 7 bases aligning to TRBD1. The CDR3 covers 15 residues. The J segment lost 0 bases and the V segment lost 0 bases, leaving 2 bases of the junction unmatched. Germline CDR1 and CDR2: LGHNA and YSLEER.

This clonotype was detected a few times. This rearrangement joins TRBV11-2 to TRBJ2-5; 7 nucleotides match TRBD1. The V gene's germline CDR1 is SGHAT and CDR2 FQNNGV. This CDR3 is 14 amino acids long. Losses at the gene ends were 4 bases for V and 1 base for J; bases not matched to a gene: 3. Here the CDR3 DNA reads TGTGCCAGCAGCTCGACAGGGTTCCAAGAGACCCAGTACTTC. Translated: CASSSTGFQETQYF.

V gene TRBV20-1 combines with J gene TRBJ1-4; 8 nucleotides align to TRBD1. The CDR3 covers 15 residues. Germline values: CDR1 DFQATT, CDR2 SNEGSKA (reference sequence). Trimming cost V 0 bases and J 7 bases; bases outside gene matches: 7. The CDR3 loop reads CSARDFQGAGEKLFF. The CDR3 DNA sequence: TGCAGTGCTAGAGATTTCCAGGGGGCGGGTGAAAAACTGTTTTTT.

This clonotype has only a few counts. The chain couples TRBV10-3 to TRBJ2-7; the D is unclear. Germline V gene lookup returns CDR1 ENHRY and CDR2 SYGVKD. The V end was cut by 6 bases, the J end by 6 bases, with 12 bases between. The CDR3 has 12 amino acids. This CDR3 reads CAISHVRGEQYF. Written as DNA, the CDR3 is TGTGCCATCAGCCACGTCCGCGGCGAGCAGTACTTC.

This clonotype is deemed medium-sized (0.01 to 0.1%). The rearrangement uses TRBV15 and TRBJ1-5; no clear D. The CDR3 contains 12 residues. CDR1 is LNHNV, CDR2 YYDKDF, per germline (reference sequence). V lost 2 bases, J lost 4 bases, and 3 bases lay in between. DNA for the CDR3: TGTGCCACCAGCAGAACTAATCAGCCCCAGCATTTT. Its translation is CATSRTNQPQHF. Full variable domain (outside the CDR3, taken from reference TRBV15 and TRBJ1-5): DAMVIQNPRYQVTQFGKPVTLSCSQTLNHNVMYWYQQKSSQAPKLLFHYYDKDFNNEADTPDNFQSRRPNTSFCFLDIRSPGLGDTAMYLCATSRTNQPQHFGDGTRLSIL.

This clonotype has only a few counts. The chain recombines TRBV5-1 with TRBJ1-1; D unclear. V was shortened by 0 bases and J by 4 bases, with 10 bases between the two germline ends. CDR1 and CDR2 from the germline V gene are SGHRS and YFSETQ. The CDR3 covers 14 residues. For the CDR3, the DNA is TGCGCCAGCAGCTTGGATGCCGGGCTCACTGAAGCTTTCTTT. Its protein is CASSLDAGLTEAFF.

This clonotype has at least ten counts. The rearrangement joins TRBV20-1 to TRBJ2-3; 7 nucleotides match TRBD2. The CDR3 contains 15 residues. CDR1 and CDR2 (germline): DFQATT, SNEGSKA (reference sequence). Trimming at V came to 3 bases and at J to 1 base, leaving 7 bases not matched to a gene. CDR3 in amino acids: CSARIGGRGTDTQYF. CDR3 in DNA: TGCAGTGCTAGGATCGGGGGGAGGGGCACAGATACGCAGTATTTT.

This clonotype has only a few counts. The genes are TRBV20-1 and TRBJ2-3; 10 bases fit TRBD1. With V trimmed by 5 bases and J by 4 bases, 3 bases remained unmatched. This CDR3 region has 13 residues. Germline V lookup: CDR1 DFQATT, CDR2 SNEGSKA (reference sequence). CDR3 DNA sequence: TGCAGTGCTGCCGACAGGGGGCCAGATACGCAGTATTTT. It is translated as CSAADRGPDTQYF.

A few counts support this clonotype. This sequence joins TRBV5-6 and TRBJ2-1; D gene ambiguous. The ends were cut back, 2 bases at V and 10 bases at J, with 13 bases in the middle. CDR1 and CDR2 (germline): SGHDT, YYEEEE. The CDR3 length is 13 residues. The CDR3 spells CASSFPNEIEQFF. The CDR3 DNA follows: TGTGCCAGCAGCTTCCCTAATGAGATCGAGCAGTTCTTC.

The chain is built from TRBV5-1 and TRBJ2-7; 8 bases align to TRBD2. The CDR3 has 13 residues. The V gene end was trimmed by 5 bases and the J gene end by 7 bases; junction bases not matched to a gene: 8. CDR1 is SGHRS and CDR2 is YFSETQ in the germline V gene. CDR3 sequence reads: CASRSAGGGEQYF. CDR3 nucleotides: TGCGCCAGCAGATCGGCGGGAGGCGGGGAGCAGTACTTC.

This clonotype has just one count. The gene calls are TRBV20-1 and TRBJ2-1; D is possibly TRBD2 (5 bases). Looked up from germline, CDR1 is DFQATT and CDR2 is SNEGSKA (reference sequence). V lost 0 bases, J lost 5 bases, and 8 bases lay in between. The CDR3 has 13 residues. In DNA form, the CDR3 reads TGCAGTGCTAGAGATACTAGTCACAATGAGCAGTTCTTC. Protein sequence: CSARDTSHNEQFF.

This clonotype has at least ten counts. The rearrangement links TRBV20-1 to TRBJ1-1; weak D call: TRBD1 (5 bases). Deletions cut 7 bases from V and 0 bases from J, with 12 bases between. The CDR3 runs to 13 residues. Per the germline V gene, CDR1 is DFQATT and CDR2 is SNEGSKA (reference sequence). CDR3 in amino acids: CSGPRVLNTEAFF. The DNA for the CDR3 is TGCAGTGGTCCCAGGGTATTGAACACTGAAGCTTTCTTT.

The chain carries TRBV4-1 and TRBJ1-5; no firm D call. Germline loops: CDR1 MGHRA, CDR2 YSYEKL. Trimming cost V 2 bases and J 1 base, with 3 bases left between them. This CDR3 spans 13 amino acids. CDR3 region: CASSQRSNQPQHF. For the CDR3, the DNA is TGCGCCAGCAGCCAACGCAGCAATCAGCCCCAGCATTTT.

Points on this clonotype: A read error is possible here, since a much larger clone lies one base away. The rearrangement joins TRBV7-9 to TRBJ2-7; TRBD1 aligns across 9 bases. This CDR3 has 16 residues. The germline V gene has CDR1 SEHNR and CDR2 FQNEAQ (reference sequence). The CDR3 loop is CVSSSTRQGESYEQYF. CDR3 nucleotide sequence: TGTGTCAGCAGCTCCACCCGACAGGGGGAATCCTACGAGCAGTACTTC.

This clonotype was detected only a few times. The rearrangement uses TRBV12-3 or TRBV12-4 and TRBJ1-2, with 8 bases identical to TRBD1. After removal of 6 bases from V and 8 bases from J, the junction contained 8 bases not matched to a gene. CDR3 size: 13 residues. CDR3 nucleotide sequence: TGTGCCAGCAGGGCAGGGGGCTCGGGGGGCTACACCTTC. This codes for CASRAGGSGGYTF.

The CDR3 reads CASSPRPGSTGELFF. The CDR3 DNA follows: TGCGCCAGCAGCCCCCGCCCTGGGAGCACCGGGGAGCTGTTTTTT. The V call is TRBV5-1, the J call TRBJ2-2; tentatively, D is TRBD2 (5 bases). V dropped 4 bases and J dropped 4 bases, with 14 bases sitting between them. This CDR3 is 15 amino acids long. Per the germline V gene, CDR1 is SGHRS and CDR2 is YFSETQ.

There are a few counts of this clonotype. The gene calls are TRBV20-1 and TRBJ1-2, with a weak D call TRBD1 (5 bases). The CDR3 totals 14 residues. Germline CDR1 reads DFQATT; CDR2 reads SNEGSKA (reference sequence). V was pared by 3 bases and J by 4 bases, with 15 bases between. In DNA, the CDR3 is TGCAGTGCTAGTTGGGCCGAGGACACCTATGGCTACACCTTC. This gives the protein CSASWAEDTYGYTF.

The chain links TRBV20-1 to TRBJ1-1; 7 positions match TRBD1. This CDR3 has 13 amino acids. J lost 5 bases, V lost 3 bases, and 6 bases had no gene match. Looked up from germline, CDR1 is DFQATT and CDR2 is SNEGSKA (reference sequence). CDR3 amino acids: CSASTTGLTEAFF. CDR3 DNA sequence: TGCAGTGCTAGTACGACAGGGCTTACTGAAGCTTTCTTT.

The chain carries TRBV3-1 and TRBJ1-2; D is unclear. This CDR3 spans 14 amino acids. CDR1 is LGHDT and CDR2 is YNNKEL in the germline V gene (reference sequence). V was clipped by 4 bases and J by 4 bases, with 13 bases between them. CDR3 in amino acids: CASSRTQAGYGYTF. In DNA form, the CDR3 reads TGTGCCAGCAGCCGTACTCAAGCCGGCTATGGCTACACCTTC.